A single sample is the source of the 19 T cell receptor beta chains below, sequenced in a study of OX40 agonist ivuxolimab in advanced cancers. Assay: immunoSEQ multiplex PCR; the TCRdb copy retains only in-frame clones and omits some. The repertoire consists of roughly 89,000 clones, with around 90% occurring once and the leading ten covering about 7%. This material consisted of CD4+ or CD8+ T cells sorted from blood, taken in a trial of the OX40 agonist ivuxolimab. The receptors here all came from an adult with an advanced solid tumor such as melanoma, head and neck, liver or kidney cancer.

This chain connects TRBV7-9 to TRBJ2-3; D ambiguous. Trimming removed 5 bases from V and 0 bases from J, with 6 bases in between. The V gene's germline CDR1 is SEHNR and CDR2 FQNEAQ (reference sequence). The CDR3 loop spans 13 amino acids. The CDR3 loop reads CASSTHSTDTQYF. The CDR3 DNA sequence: TGTGCCAGCAGCACCCATAGCACAGATACGCAGTATTTT.

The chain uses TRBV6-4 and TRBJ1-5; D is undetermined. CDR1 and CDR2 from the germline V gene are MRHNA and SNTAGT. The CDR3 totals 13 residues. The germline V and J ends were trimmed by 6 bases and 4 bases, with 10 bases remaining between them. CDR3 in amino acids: CASSAEGNQPQHF. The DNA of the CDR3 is TGTGCCAGCAGCGCGGAGGGTAATCAGCCCCAGCATTTT.

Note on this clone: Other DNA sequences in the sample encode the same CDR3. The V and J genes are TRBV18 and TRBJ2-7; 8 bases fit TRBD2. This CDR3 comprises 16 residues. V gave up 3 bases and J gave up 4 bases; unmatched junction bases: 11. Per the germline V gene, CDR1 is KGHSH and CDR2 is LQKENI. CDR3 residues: CASSPRTTGTSYEQYF. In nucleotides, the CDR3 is TGTGCCAGCTCACCGAGAACAACCGGGACTAGTTACGAGCAGTACTTC.

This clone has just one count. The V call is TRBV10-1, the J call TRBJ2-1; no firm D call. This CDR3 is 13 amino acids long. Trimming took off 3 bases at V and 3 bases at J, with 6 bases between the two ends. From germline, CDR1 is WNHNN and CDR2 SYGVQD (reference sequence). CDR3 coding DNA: TGCGCCAGCAGTGATACAGACTACAATGAGCAGTTCTTC. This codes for CASSDTDYNEQFF.

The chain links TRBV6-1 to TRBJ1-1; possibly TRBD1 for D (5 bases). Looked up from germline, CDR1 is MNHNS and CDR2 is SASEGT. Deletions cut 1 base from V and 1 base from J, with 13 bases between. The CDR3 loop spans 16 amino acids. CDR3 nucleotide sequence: TGTGCCAGCAGTGAAGGGAGTGGAGGGGCGAACACTGAAGCTTTCTTT. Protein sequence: CASSEGSGGANTEAFF.

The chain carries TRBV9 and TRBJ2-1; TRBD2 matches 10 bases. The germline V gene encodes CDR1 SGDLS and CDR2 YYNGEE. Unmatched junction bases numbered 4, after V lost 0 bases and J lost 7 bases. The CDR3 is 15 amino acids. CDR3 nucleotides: TGTGCCAGCAGCGTAGGTGGACTAGCGGCGAATGAGCAGTTCTTC. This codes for CASSVGGLAANEQFF.

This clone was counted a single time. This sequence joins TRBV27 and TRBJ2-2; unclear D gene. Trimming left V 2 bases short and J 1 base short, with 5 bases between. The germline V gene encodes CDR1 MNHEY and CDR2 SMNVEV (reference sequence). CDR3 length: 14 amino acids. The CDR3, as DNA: TGTGCCAGCAGTTTAACCCAGAACACCGGGGAGCTGTTTTTT. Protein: CASSLTQNTGELFF.

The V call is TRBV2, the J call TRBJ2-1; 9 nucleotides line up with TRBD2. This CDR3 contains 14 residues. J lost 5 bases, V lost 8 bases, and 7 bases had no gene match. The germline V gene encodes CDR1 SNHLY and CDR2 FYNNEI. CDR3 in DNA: TGTGCCAGCCCGAGCGGGAGGAGGAACAATGAGCAGTTCTTC. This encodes CASPSGRRNNEQFF.

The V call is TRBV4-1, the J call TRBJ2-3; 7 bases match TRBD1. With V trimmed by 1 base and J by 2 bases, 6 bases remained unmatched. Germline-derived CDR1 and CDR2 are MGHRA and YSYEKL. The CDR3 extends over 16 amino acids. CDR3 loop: CASSQGETGITDTQYF. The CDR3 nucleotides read TGCGCCAGCAGCCAAGGTGAGACAGGGATCACAGATACGCAGTATTTT.

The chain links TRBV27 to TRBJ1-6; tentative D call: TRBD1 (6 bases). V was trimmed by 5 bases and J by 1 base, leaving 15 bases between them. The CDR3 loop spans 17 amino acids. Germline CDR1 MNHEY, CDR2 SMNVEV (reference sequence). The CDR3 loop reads CASSINRVWSYNSPLHF. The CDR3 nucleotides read TGTGCCAGCAGTATCAACAGGGTTTGGTCCTATAATTCACCCCTCCACTTT.

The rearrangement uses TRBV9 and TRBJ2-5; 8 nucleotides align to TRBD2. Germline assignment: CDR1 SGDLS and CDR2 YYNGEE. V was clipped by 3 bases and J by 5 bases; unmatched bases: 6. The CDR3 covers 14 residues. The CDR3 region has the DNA TGTGCCAGCAGCGCGAGCGGGAGAATCGAGACCCAGTACTTC. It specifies CASSASGRIETQYF.

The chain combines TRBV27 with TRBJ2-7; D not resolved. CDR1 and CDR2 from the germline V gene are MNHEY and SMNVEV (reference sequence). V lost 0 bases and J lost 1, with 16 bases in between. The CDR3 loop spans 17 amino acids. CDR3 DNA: TGTGCCAGCAGTTTATCGACCCCCCCGTCGGCTTCCTACGAGCAGTACTTC. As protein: CASSLSTPPSASYEQYF.

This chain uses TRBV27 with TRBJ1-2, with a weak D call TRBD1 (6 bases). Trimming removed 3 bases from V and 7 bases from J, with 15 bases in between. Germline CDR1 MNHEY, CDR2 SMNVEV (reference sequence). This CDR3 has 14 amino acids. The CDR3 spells CASSLRQGNGGYTF. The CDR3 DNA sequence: TGTGCCAGCAGTTTGCGGCAGGGGAATGGTGGCTACACCTTC.

CDR3 protein: CASSVSGRIETQYF. The CDR3 nucleotides read TGTGCCAGCAGCGTTAGCGGGAGAATAGAGACCCAGTACTTC. The chain carries TRBV9 and TRBJ2-5, with 9 bases matching TRBD2. This CDR3 region has 14 residues. The V segment lost 2 bases and the J segment 4 bases; nucleotides outside the gene matches: 3. Germline assignment: CDR1 SGDLS and CDR2 YYNGEE.

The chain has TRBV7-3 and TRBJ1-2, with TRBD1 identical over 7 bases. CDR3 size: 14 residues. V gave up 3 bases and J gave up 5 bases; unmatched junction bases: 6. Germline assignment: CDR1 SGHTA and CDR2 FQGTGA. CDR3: CASSFGTDGYGYTF. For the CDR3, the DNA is TGTGCCAGCAGCTTTGGGACAGATGGGTATGGCTACACCTTC.

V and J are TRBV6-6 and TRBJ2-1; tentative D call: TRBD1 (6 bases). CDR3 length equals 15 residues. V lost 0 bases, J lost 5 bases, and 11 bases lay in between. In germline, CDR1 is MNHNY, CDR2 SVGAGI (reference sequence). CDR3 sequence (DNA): TGTGCCAGCAGTTACTCGACGAACAGGGACAATGAGCAGTTCTTC. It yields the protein CASSYSTNRDNEQFF.

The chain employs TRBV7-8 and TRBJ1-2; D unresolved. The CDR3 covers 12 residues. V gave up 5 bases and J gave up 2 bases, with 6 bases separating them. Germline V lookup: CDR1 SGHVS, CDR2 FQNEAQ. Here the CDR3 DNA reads TGTGCCAGCAGCAACCAGAACTATGGCTACACCTTC. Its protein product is CASSNQNYGYTF. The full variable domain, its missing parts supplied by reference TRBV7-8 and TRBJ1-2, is GAGVSQSPRYKVAKRGQDVALRCDPISGHVSLFWYQQALGQGPEFLTYFQNEAQLDKSGLPSDRFFAERPEGSVSTLKIQRTQQEDSAVYLCASSNQNYGYTFGSGTRLTVV.

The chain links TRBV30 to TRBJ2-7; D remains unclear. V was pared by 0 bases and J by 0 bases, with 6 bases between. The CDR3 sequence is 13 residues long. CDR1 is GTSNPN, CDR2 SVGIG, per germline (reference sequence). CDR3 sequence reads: CAWSVGHSYEQYF. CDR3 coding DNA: TGTGCCTGGAGTGTTGGGCACTCCTACGAGCAGTACTTC.

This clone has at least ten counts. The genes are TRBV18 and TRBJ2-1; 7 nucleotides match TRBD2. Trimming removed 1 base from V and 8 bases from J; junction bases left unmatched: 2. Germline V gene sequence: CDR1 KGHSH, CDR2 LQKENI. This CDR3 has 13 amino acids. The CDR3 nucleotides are TGTGCCAGCTCACCACAGGGAGGGCATGAGCAGTTCTTC. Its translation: CASSPQGGHEQFF.